Below are 22 T cell receptor beta chains sequenced from a single sample in a study of T cell responses to AZD1222 COVID-19 vaccine. Assay used: immunoSEQ multiplex PCR; TCRdb lists only in-frame clones, some missing. This sample has about 180,000 clones, with 90% found just once. The sample was peripheral blood, taken 28 days after the second dose of the MenACWY control vaccine. The source is an adult who received the MenACWY meningococcal vaccine as a control.

This chain joins TRBV2 and TRBJ1-5, with D possibly matching TRBD1 (6 bases). Trimming took off 3 bases at V and 4 bases at J, with 10 bases between the two ends. CDR1 is SNHLY, CDR2 FYNNEI, per germline. The CDR3 consists of 14 residues. CDR3 residues: CASSEVQGNQPQHF. The CDR3 bases are TGTGCCAGCAGTGAGGTCCAGGGGAATCAGCCCCAGCATTTT.

J is TRBJ2-1 and V is TRBV7-9; D call uncertain. Germline V gene data show CDR1 as SEHNR and CDR2 as FQNEAQ (reference sequence). The CDR3 length is 15 residues. Trimming cost V 6 bases and J 0 bases, with 12 bases left between them. CDR3 sequence reads: CASSLDPDSYNEQFF. DNA of the CDR3: TGTGCCAGCAGTCTCGACCCCGACTCCTACAATGAGCAGTTCTTC.

The CDR3 region has the DNA TGTGCCAGTAGTAACGGGGGGACCTCAGGCGGGCAGTACTTC. Protein: CASSNGGTSGGQYF. The chain recombines TRBV19 with TRBJ2-7; 7 bases are shared with TRBD2. The V gene end was trimmed by 4 bases and the J gene end by 9 bases; junction bases not matched to a gene: 12. The germline gives CDR1 LNHDA, CDR2 SQIVND (reference sequence). The CDR3 is 14 amino acids.

The CDR3 DNA follows: TGTGCCAGCAGCTTAAACGAAAGGCTGTTTTTT. Translated, it gives CASSLNERLFF. The rearrangement uses TRBV11-2 and TRBJ1-4, with unresolved D. The CDR3 is 11 amino acids. Germline CDR1 reads SGHAT; CDR2 reads FQNNGV. V lost 2 bases to trimming and J lost 14 bases, with 9 bases between them.

The rearrangement uses TRBV7-2 and TRBJ2-2, with D possibly called TRBD1 or TRBD2 (5 bases each). V was clipped by 2 bases and J by 2 bases, with 9 bases between them. CDR1 SGHTA and CDR2 FQGNSA come from the germline V gene. The CDR3 spans 15 residues. The CDR3 nucleotides are TGTGCCAGCAGCTTACTCGGGGACAACACCGGGGAGCTGTTTTTT. Translating it yields CASSLLGDNTGELFF. Looking up the rest from reference TRBV7-2 and TRBJ2-2 gives the full variable domain: GAGVSQSPSNKVTEKGKDVELRCDPISGHTALYWYRQSLGQGLEFLIYFQGNSAPDKSGLPSDRFSAERTGGSVSTLTIQRTQQEDSAVYLCASSLLGDNTGELFFGEGSRLTVL.

In this sample, this clone turned up once. J is TRBJ2-1 and V is TRBV6-2 or TRBV6-3; D is unresolved. Germline CDR1 is MNHEY and CDR2 is SVGEGT. With 0 bases removed from V and 9 bases from J, the gap between germline ends came to 12 bases. The CDR3 spans 14 residues. The CDR3 DNA reads as TGTGCCAGCAGTTACTCGCAGCCCTCCGGTGAGCAGTTCTTC. It is translated as CASSYSQPSGEQFF.

This CDR3 reads CASTVGTVYGYTF. The CDR3 region has the DNA TGTGCCAGTACGGTGGGCACGGTTTATGGCTACACCTTC. The chain has TRBV19 and TRBJ1-2; D remains ambiguous. The V end was cut by 7 bases, the J end by 5 bases, with 14 bases between. The CDR3 sequence is 13 residues long. Per germline, CDR1 LNHDA and CDR2 SQIVND (reference sequence).

V and J are TRBV10-1 and TRBJ2-7; 10 bases are a match to TRBD2. V lost 3 bases and J lost 0; bases outside the gene matches: 11. The CDR3 runs 18 residues. Germline assignment: CDR1 WNHNN and CDR2 SYGVQD (reference sequence). CDR3 nucleotide sequence: TGCGCCAGCAGTGATGTGGGGACTAGCGCCGCGAGCTCCTACGAGCAGTACTTC. This gives the protein CASSDVGTSAASSYEQYF.

The CDR3 DNA reads as TGTGCCAGCAGTACTGACAGCGCTAAGGCTGGAAACACCATATATTTT. Translation gives CASSTDSAKAGNTIYF. The V gene is TRBV2, the J gene TRBJ1-3; maybe TRBD1 (5 bases). Between the trimmed V and J ends, which lost 5 bases and 2 bases, there was a span of 16 bases. This CDR3 has 16 residues. Per germline, CDR1 SNHLY and CDR2 FYNNEI.

The chain carries TRBV7-9 and TRBJ2-3; D gene ambiguous. The V end was cut by 5 bases, the J end by 5 bases, with 8 bases between. The CDR3 sequence is 12 residues long. Germline V gene lookup returns CDR1 SEHNR and CDR2 FQNEAQ (reference sequence). CDR3 in amino acids: CASSPNLDTQYF. The CDR3 region has the DNA TGTGCCAGCAGCCCTAACTTAGATACGCAGTATTTT.

The J gene is TRBJ1-2, the V gene TRBV25-1; D call uncertain. This CDR3 is built from 12 residues. V was pared by 5 bases and J by 4 bases, with 8 bases between. The V gene's germline CDR1 is MGHDK and CDR2 SYGVNS. The CDR3 loop reads CASSIVGYGYTF. The CDR3, as DNA: TGTGCCAGCAGTATCGTGGGCTATGGCTACACCTTC.

The chain employs TRBV28 and TRBJ2-7; no definite D call. V lost 3 bases and J lost 0, with 9 bases in between. CDR1 MDHEN and CDR2 SYDVKM come from the germline V gene. The CDR3 has 14 amino acids. The CDR3 DNA is TGTGCCAGCAGTTTGCAGGCCCGCTCCTACGAGCAGTACTTC. It specifies CASSLQARSYEQYF.

The J gene is TRBJ1-4, the V gene TRBV16; D is perhaps TRBD1 (6 bases). V lost 0 bases, J lost 8 bases, and 13 bases lay in between. CDR1 is KGHSY, CDR2 FQNENV, per germline. The CDR3 consists of 15 residues. The CDR3 sequence: CASSQSGQGEEKLFF. CDR3 nucleotide sequence: TGTGCCAGCAGCCAATCGGGACAAGGCGAGGAAAAACTGTTTTTT.

The V and J genes are TRBV10-1 and TRBJ2-7; possible D gene TRBD1, 6 bases. The germline V and J ends were trimmed by 2 bases and 0 bases, with 11 bases remaining between them. CDR3 length: 15 residues. Germline V gene data show CDR1 as WNHNN and CDR2 as SYGVQD (reference sequence). Here the CDR3 reads CASSEGQFPSYEQYF. CDR3 nucleotides: TGCGCCAGCAGTGAGGGACAGTTCCCCTCCTACGAGCAGTACTTC.

This chain connects TRBV7-2 to TRBJ2-7, with D perhaps being TRBD1 or TRBD2 (5 bases each). Germline V gives CDR1 SGHTA, CDR2 FQGNSA. Trimming took 6 bases from V and 3 from J, leaving 18 bases between them. The CDR3 has 15 amino acids. As DNA, the CDR3 is TGTGCCAGCAGACTAGGGGTGTTAAGTCTCTACGAGCAGTACTTC. It codes for CASRLGVLSLYEQYF.

J is TRBJ1-4 and V is TRBV27, with 9 bases aligning to TRBD1. CDR3 size: 15 residues. V shed 2 bases and J 7 bases; nucleotides not matched to a gene: 5. Germline CDR1 is MNHEY and CDR2 is SMNVEV (reference sequence). CDR3 sequence (DNA): TGTGCCAGCAGTTTAAGGGACAGGGTCGGTGAAAAACTGTTTTTT. Translation gives CASSLRDRVGEKLFF.

This clone appeared once. This sequence joins TRBV27 and TRBJ2-3; 10 nucleotides line up with TRBD2. CDR1 MNHEY and CDR2 SMNVEV come from the germline V gene (reference sequence). V lost 2 bases and J lost 5; bases outside the gene matches: 19. CDR3 length equals 20 residues. For the CDR3, the DNA is TGTGCCAGCAGTTTAGGAGAATCGGTGGTGAGCGGGAGGGCGGGAGATACGCAGTATTTT. It codes for CASSLGESVVSGRAGDTQYF.

The chain recombines TRBV29-1 with TRBJ2-3; TRBD2 matches 14 bases. J lost 3 bases, V lost 7 bases, and 0 bases had no gene match. The CDR3 sequence is 13 residues long. The V gene's germline CDR1 is SQVTM and CDR2 ANQGSEA. The CDR3: CSGTSGRTDTQYF. CDR3 sequence (DNA): TGCAGCGGGACTAGCGGGAGGACAGATACGCAGTATTTT.

This sequence joins TRBV7-2 and TRBJ1-2; 7 bases are shared with TRBD1. The CDR3 has 12 amino acids. Germline CDR1 and CDR2: SGHTA and FQGNSA. The J segment lost 7 bases and the V segment lost 5 bases, leaving 4 bases of the junction unmatched. The CDR3 protein is CASSGHRGGYTF. CDR3 in DNA: TGTGCCAGCAGCGGACACAGGGGTGGCTACACCTTC.

The genes are TRBV19 and TRBJ1-1; D possibly corresponds to TRBD1 (6 bases). The CDR3 consists of 16 residues. V lost 7 bases and J 1 base, leaving 19 bases between the germline ends. Germline V gives CDR1 LNHDA, CDR2 SQIVND (reference sequence). CDR3 region: CASTSDRHFKNTEAFF. The DNA of the CDR3 is TGTGCCAGTACCTCAGACAGGCATTTCAAGAACACTGAAGCTTTCTTT.

The chain carries TRBV18 and TRBJ2-1; no clear D. Germline V CDR1 and CDR2: KGHSH, LQKENI. Trimming left V 4 bases short and J 6 bases short, with 7 bases between. The CDR3 loop spans 12 amino acids. CDR3 protein: CASSLPGNEQFF. The CDR3 DNA is TGTGCCAGCTCACTCCCAGGCAATGAGCAGTTCTTC. Variable domain in full (rest from reference TRBV18 and TRBJ2-1): NAGVMQNPRHLVRRRGQEARLRCSPMKGHSHVYWYRQLPEEGLKFMVYLQKENIIDESGMPKERFSAEFPKEGPSILRIQQVVRGDSAAYFCASSLPGNEQFFGPGTRLTVL.

The genes are TRBV2 and TRBJ1-4; D not certain. Germline V CDR1 and CDR2: SNHLY, FYNNEI. The CDR3 totals 11 residues. V lost 6 bases and J lost 10, with 9 bases in between. The DNA for the CDR3 is TGTGCCAGCAGCGAGCCCGGAAAACTGTTTTTT. Encoded protein: CASSEPGKLFF.